These 20 T cell receptor beta chains originate from one sample sequenced in a study of T-cell memory formation after mild COVID-19. TCRdb used MiXCR to reprocess the 5' RACE reads, holding one entry per CDR3 protein. The table lists 65,000 to 90,000 distinct CDR3 sequences, about 15% of them singletons. Material for sequencing was PBMCs or a T cell subset sorted from them (not recorded which). These receptors were taken from an adult woman who had mild COVID-19 (a few samples of this study predate the infection). Cell type and time point are not known.

This clonotype was observed a handful of times. The chain combines TRBV15 with TRBJ2-3; 7 bases line up with TRBD2. The CDR3 runs to 17 residues. Germline values: CDR1 LNHNV, CDR2 YYDKDF (reference sequence). Losses at the gene ends were 0 bases for V and 0 bases for J; bases not matched to a gene: 6. In nucleotides, the CDR3 is TGTGCCACCAGCAGAGATCAGCTAGCGGCTAGCACAGATACGCAGTATTTT. Translating gives CATSRDQLAASTDTQYF.

The chain recombines TRBV29-1 with TRBJ2-7; D unresolved. Trimming pared 7 bases from V and 3 bases from J, leaving 19 bases between. Per germline, CDR1 SQVTM and CDR2 ANQGSEA. The CDR3 spans 14 residues. CDR3 residues: CSAIAVLRNYEQYF. CDR3 nucleotides: TGCAGCGCGATCGCGGTACTTAGAAACTACGAGCAGTACTTC.

This chain connects TRBV24-1 to TRBJ1-1, with D possibly TRBD1 on 6 matching bases. There are 15 residues in the CDR3. Trimming pared 4 bases from V and 0 bases from J, leaving 11 bases between. In germline, CDR1 is KGHDR, CDR2 SFDVKD. The chain's CDR3 is CATSEGRGMNTEAFF. The CDR3 nucleotides read TGTGCCACCAGTGAGGGCAGGGGAATGAACACTGAAGCTTTCTTT.

The chain joins TRBV5-4 to TRBJ1-6; tentatively, D is TRBD1 (5 bases). Germline V gene sequence: CDR1 SGHNT, CDR2 YYREEE (reference sequence). V was trimmed by 3 bases and J by 7 bases, leaving 5 bases between them. The CDR3 is 12 amino acids. In DNA, the CDR3 is TGTGCCAGCAGCTGGGGGAATTCACCCCTCCACTTT. It yields the protein CASSWGNSPLHF.

This clonotype has a handful of counts. The chain combines TRBV25-1 with TRBJ2-7; no clear D. CDR1 and CDR2 from the germline V gene are MGHDK and SYGVNS. V gave up 5 bases and J gave up 10 bases, with 27 bases separating them. The CDR3 covers 16 residues. The DNA for the CDR3 is TGTGCCAGCAGTCCTAATACGCCGCTTGGTCACGACCTTCAGTACTTC. Translation: CASSPNTPLGHDLQYF.

This clonotype has only a few counts. DNA of the CDR3: TGCAGCGTTGAAGTGGGGGCGGAGAACACTGAAGCTTTCTTT. Translated: CSVEVGAENTEAFF. This chain connects TRBV29-1 to TRBJ1-1; D is perhaps TRBD1 (6 bases). Germline CDR1 is SQVTM and CDR2 is ANQGSEA. The CDR3 has 14 amino acids. V was shortened by 1 base and J by 1 base, with 10 bases between the two germline ends.

The chain couples TRBV3-1 to TRBJ1-2; no firm D call. The CDR3 runs to 15 residues. Between the trimmed V and J ends, which lost 0 bases and 4 bases, there was a span of 12 bases. In germline, CDR1 is LGHDT, CDR2 YNNKEL (reference sequence). CDR3 region: CASSQDTQNVYGYTF. The DNA of the CDR3 is TGTGCCAGCAGCCAAGATACCCAGAATGTCTATGGCTACACCTTC.

This clonotype has only a few counts. This chain joins TRBV6-1 and TRBJ2-5; D may correspond to TRBD1 or TRBD2 (5 bases each). The CDR3 covers 9 residues. V was shortened by 11 bases and J by 7 bases, with 8 bases between the two germline ends. Per the germline V gene, CDR1 is MNHNS and CDR2 is SASEGT. The CDR3 DNA reads TGTGCCGGGGGTCTGACCCAGTACTTC. Translating gives CAGGLTQYF.

This clonotype was detected ten times or more. The junction does not match germline at one end; this may be a read error. This chain uses TRBV7-9 with TRBJ2-3, with D unclear. Germline V gene lookup returns CDR1 SEHNR and CDR2 FQNEAQ (reference sequence). This CDR3 is built from 13 residues. CDR3 region: CASTLPERDTQYF. CDR3 nucleotides: TGTGCCAGCACCTTACCGGAAAGGGATACGCAGTATTTT.

This clonotype was detected only a few times. This chain uses TRBV19 with TRBJ2-6; perhaps TRBD2 as D (5 bases). V shed 7 bases and J shed 4 bases, with 11 bases lying between them. The CDR3 has 14 amino acids. Per germline, CDR1 LNHDA and CDR2 SQIVND (reference sequence). The CDR3 DNA reads TGTGCCAGTATAGGCCCGGGGGGGGCCAACGTCCTGACTTTC. As protein: CASIGPGGANVLTF.

V gene TRBV20-1 combines with J gene TRBJ2-1; 8 bases line up with TRBD1. V dropped 3 bases and J dropped 6; count of bases not matched to a gene: 10. Germline V lookup: CDR1 DFQATT, CDR2 SNEGSKA (reference sequence). The CDR3 covers 15 residues. The CDR3 loop is CSARGTGTGPNEQFF. The CDR3 coding sequence is TGCAGTGCTAGGGGCACCGGGACAGGCCCCAATGAGCAGTTCTTC.

CDR3 protein: CASSLGQGVGYTF. The CDR3 region has the DNA TGTGCCAGCAGCTTGGGACAGGGCGTAGGCTACACCTTC. V gene TRBV5-6 combines with J gene TRBJ1-2; 7 bases map to TRBD1. The CDR3 spans 13 residues. Germline assignment: CDR1 SGHDT and CDR2 YYEEEE. J gave up 8 bases and V 0 bases, and 4 bases lay outside the gene matches.

This chain joins TRBV7-9 and TRBJ2-1; 7 nucleotides match TRBD1. The CDR3 consists of 13 residues. CDR1 and CDR2 (germline): SEHNR, FQNEAQ (reference sequence). The V and J ends lost 4 bases and 9 bases, in that order; junction bases with no gene match: 6. The chain's CDR3 is CASSSPTGIEQFF. The CDR3 DNA is TGTGCCAGCAGCTCTCCGACAGGGATTGAGCAGTTCTTC.

The CDR3 reads CASSFNNQPQHF. The DNA of the CDR3 is TGTGCCAGCAGTTTTAACAATCAGCCCCAGCATTTT. The V gene is TRBV12-3 or TRBV12-4, the J gene TRBJ1-5; D uncertain. V was clipped by 3 bases and J by 3 bases, with 3 bases between them. The CDR3 extends over 12 amino acids.

The rearrangement links TRBV4-2 to TRBJ1-5, with a weak D call TRBD1 (5 bases). Trimming stripped 0 bases from V and 1 base from J, with 10 bases between. Per germline, CDR1 LGHNA and CDR2 YNFKEQ. The CDR3 covers 16 residues. The CDR3 DNA follows: TGTGCCAGCAGCCAAGATTGGAGGGACAGCAATCAGCCCCAGCATTTT. This gives the protein CASSQDWRDSNQPQHF.

This clonotype was seen a handful of times. The chain couples TRBV10-3 to TRBJ1-5; 10 positions match TRBD1. The length of the CDR3 is 16 residues. Unmatched junction bases numbered 12, after V lost 6 bases and J lost 7 bases. Germline-derived CDR1 and CDR2 are ENHRY and SYGVKD. Written as DNA, the CDR3 is TGTGCCATCAGCCCAGGGGGGGACAGGGGAAAACAGCCCCAGCATTTT. Translating it yields CAISPGGDRGKQPQHF.

The chain carries TRBV7-9 and TRBJ2-7; D not resolved. The CDR3 contains 15 residues. Germline-derived CDR1 and CDR2 are SEHNR and FQNEAQ (reference sequence). The ends were cut back, 0 bases at V and 0 bases at J, with 9 bases in the middle. The DNA for the CDR3 is TGTGCCAGCAGCTTAGCGGGCAGACCCTCCTACGAGCAGTACTTC. Translating gives CASSLAGRPSYEQYF. The whole variable domain, filled in from reference TRBV7-9 and TRBJ2-7, reads DTGVSQNPRHKITKRGQNVTFRCDPISEHNRLYWYRQTLGQGPEFLTYFQNEAQLEKSRLLSDRFSAERPKGSFSTLEIQRTEQGDSAMYLCASSLAGRPSYEQYFGPGTRLTVT.

This clonotype appeared a single time. The V and J genes are TRBV4-3 and TRBJ2-7; 7 positions match TRBD2. The CDR3 has 16 residues. Looked up from germline, CDR1 is LGHNA and CDR2 is YSLEER. V shed 0 bases, J shed 5 bases, and the junction held 10 bases outside the gene matches. The CDR3 region is CASSQDRMGGRDEQYF. CDR3 DNA: TGCGCCAGCAGCCAAGATCGGATGGGAGGGAGGGACGAGCAGTACTTC.

This clonotype was seen more than once but under ten times. This sequence joins TRBV7-9 and TRBJ1-6; TRBD1 might be the D (6 bases). Germline CDR1 and CDR2: SEHNR and FQNEAQ (reference sequence). This CDR3 comprises 15 residues. V gave up 3 bases and J gave up 5 bases, with 11 bases separating them. CDR3 sequence: CASSFRTADNSPLHF. The DNA for the CDR3 is TGTGCCAGCAGCTTTAGGACAGCGGATAATTCACCCCTCCACTTT.

This clonotype was recorded a few times. The V and J genes are TRBV7-8 and TRBJ2-7; either TRBD1 or TRBD2 may fit D (7 bases each). V shed 1 base and J shed 5 bases, with 12 bases lying between them. The germline V gene encodes CDR1 SGHVS and CDR2 FQNEAQ. The CDR3 covers 14 residues. CDR3 in amino acids: CASSLGAGGDEQYF. The CDR3, as DNA: TGTGCCAGCAGCTTAGGGGCAGGGGGGGACGAGCAGTACTTC.